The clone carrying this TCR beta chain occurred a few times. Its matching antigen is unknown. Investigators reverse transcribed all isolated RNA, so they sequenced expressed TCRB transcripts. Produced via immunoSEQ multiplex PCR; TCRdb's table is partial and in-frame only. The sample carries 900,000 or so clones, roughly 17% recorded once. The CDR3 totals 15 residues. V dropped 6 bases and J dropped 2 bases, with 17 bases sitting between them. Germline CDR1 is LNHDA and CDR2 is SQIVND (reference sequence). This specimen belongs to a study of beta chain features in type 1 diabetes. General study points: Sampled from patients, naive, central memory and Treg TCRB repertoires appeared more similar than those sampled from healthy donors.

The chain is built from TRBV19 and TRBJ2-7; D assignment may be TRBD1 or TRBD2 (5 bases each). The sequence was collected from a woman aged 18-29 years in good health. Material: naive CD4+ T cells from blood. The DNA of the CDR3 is TGTGCCAGTAGACTCGCCGGGACGGATACCTACGAGCAGTACTTC. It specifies CASRLAGTDTYEQYF.